These 26 T cell receptor beta chains were sequenced from one sample in a study of T cells in Graves' hyperthyroidism and ophthalmopathy. Amplified regions were TCR beta CDR3 sequences from RNA transcripts. HTBI primers were employed in a first-round RT-PCR of the TCR CDR3. TCRdb independently ran MiXCR on the multiplex PCR reads; one entry per CDR3 protein. The sample holds 500,000 to 700,000 distinct CDR3 sequences, approximately 15% seen once. The specimen sequenced was blood. The receptors come from a woman between 18 and 30 years old with Graves' hyperthyroidism.

This clonotype was recorded at least ten times. V and J are TRBV12-3 or TRBV12-4 and TRBJ2-3; the D gene is possibly TRBD1 (6 bases). V was clipped by 1 base and J by 4 bases, with 9 bases between them. The length of the CDR3 is 14 residues. Here the CDR3 reads CASSLVRGADTQYF. CDR3 in DNA: TGTGCCAGCAGTTTAGTCAGGGGCGCAGATACGCAGTATTTT.

This clonotype was seen at least ten times. The chain is built from TRBV7-3 and TRBJ2-1; D might be TRBD2 (6 bases). From germline, CDR1 is SGHTA and CDR2 FQGTGA. This CDR3 is built from 15 residues. V was trimmed by 0 bases and J by 7 bases, leaving 13 bases between them. The CDR3: CASSLTRDAENEQFF. The CDR3 region has the DNA TGTGCCAGCAGCTTAACGCGGGACGCTGAAAATGAGCAGTTCTTC.

This clonotype was counted many times. This chain connects TRBV7-6 to TRBJ2-7, with 9 bases fitting TRBD2. Looked up from germline, CDR1 is SGHVS and CDR2 is FNYEAQ. The CDR3 sequence is 16 residues long. V shed 3 bases and J 0 bases; nucleotides not matched to a gene: 6. CDR3: CASSLLSGRNSYEQYF. DNA of the CDR3: TGTGCCAGCAGCTTGCTGAGCGGGAGGAACTCCTACGAGCAGTACTTC.

J is TRBJ1-6 and V is TRBV6-2 or TRBV6-3, with D maybe TRBD1 (5 bases). Germline assignment: CDR1 MNHEY and CDR2 SVGEGT. The CDR3 has 16 residues. Trimming took off 5 bases at V and 5 bases at J, with 16 bases between the two ends. This CDR3 reads CASSESRGWDNSPLHF. The CDR3 nucleotides read TGTGCCAGCAGTGAGTCGAGGGGCTGGGATAATTCACCCCTCCACTTT.

This rearrangement joins TRBV20-1 to TRBJ1-2; D is ambiguous. The CDR3 has 14 residues. The V gene's germline CDR1 is DFQATT and CDR2 SNEGSKA (reference sequence). Trimming pared 6 bases from V and 4 bases from J, leaving 18 bases between. CDR3 protein: CSAPDPEGGYGYTF. In DNA, the CDR3 is TGCAGTGCGCCTGACCCTGAGGGAGGCTATGGCTACACCTTC.

This rearrangement joins TRBV6-1 to TRBJ1-4, with D hard to call. CDR3 length equals 14 residues. Germline lookup yields CDR1 MNHNS and CDR2 SASEGT. Trimming removed 3 bases at V and 11 bases at J, with 16 bases between. CDR3 in DNA: TGTGCCAGCAGTGAGGTGGACGGAGAAGGTAAACTGTTTTTT. This encodes CASSEVDGEGKLFF.

This clonotype appeared many times. The chain uses TRBV7-3 and TRBJ2-5; D ambiguous. From germline, CDR1 is SGHTA and CDR2 FQGTGA. V lost 1 base and J 7 bases, leaving 13 bases between the germline ends. The CDR3 extends over 14 amino acids. Here the CDR3 reads CASSLNPGYGTQYF. The CDR3 region has the DNA TGTGCCAGCAGCTTAAACCCGGGTTACGGGACCCAGTACTTC.

Many counts were recorded for this clonotype. The CDR3 loop reads CSAESGTSGAYEQYF. The CDR3 nucleotides are TGCAGTGCTGAATCCGGGACTAGCGGGGCCTACGAGCAGTACTTC. The chain carries TRBV20-1 and TRBJ2-7; 13 nucleotides match TRBD2. The CDR3 has 15 residues. Germline lookup yields CDR1 DFQATT and CDR2 SNEGSKA (reference sequence). V was clipped by 5 bases and J by 2 bases; unmatched bases: 6.

This clonotype was observed a few times. The chain has TRBV5-8 and TRBJ2-5; no reliable D call. CDR3 length: 13 residues. V lost 4 bases and J lost 1, with 8 bases in between. Per germline, CDR1 SGHTS and CDR2 YDEGEE. The CDR3 DNA reads TGTGCCAGCAGCGACTGGTCCCAAGAGACCCAGTACTTC. It codes for CASSDWSQETQYF.

The chain links TRBV25-1 to TRBJ1-6; maybe TRBD1 (6 bases). V shed 2 bases and J shed 8 bases, with 13 bases lying between them. Germline CDR1 reads MGHDK; CDR2 reads SYGVNS. The CDR3 consists of 15 residues. CDR3 in DNA: TGTGCCAGCAGTGAAAACACAGGGTGGGATTCACCCCTCCACTTT. Translated: CASSENTGWDSPLHF. The variable domain in full, with the rest retrieved from reference TRBV25-1 and TRBJ1-6, is EADIYQTPRYLVIGTGKKITLECSQTMGHDKMYWYQQDPGMELHLIHYSYGVNSTEKGDLSSESTVSRIRTEHFPLTLESARPSHTSQYLCASSENTGWDSPLHFGNGTRLTVT.

The V gene is TRBV6-1, the J gene TRBJ2-7; D perhaps matches TRBD1 (6 bases). Germline CDR1 reads MNHNS; CDR2 reads SASEGT. This CDR3 contains 13 residues. V lost 3 bases and J 3 bases, leaving 9 bases between the germline ends. The CDR3 sequence: CASSDRGGYEQYF. The CDR3 DNA sequence: TGTGCCAGCAGTGACAGGGGTGGCTACGAGCAGTACTTC.

The V call is TRBV5-1, the J call TRBJ1-1, with 7 bases lining up with TRBD1. V lost 4 bases and J lost 4; bases outside the gene matches: 10. The CDR3 extends over 15 amino acids. CDR1 and CDR2 from the germline V gene are SGHRS and YFSETQ. CDR3 in DNA: TGCGCCAGCAGCCACGACGACAGGGCGAGCACTGAAGCTTTCTTT. It specifies CASSHDDRASTEAFF.

This clonotype was found many times. The V gene is TRBV7-8, the J gene TRBJ2-7; 7 nucleotides agree with TRBD1. The CDR3 length is 14 residues. CDR1 and CDR2 from the germline V gene are SGHVS and FQNEAQ. Losses at the gene ends were 0 bases for V and 3 bases for J; bases not matched to a gene: 2. The CDR3, as DNA: TGTGCCAGCAGCTTAGCGGACAGGTTCTACGAGCAGTACTTC. Its protein is CASSLADRFYEQYF.

This rearrangement joins TRBV3-1 to TRBJ2-1; 8 bases match TRBD2. The V and J ends lost 0 bases and 7 bases, in that order; junction bases with no gene match: 5. This CDR3 has 15 amino acids. Germline values: CDR1 LGHDT, CDR2 YNNKEL (reference sequence). In DNA form, the CDR3 reads TGTGCCAGCAGCCAAGAGGGCGGGAGGAAGAATGAGCAGTTCTTC. Translating gives CASSQEGGRKNEQFF.

In its sample, this clonotype was seen many times. The chain uses TRBV2 and TRBJ2-2, with D possibly TRBD2 on 5 matching bases. The V and J ends lost 2 bases and 4 bases respectively, with 8 bases between them. The CDR3 covers 14 residues. Germline loops: CDR1 SNHLY, CDR2 FYNNEI. The CDR3 DNA reads TGTGCCAGCAGTGAACCAAGCGGCACCGGGGAGCTGTTTTTT. Translation: CASSEPSGTGELFF.

In this sample, this clonotype turned up many times. V usage is TRBV5-6 and J usage is TRBJ2-5; 9 bases fit TRBD1. CDR1 is SGHDT and CDR2 is YYEEEE in the germline V gene. The CDR3 is made up of 15 amino acids. The trim removed 6 bases at V and 2 bases at J, leaving 8 bases unmatched. CDR3 region: CASTIVQGAQETQYF. CDR3 sequence (DNA): TGTGCCAGCACCATCGTACAGGGGGCACAAGAGACCCAGTACTTC.

The rearrangement uses TRBV5-6 and TRBJ1-2; 7 nucleotides match TRBD1. Germline V gene data show CDR1 as SGHDT and CDR2 as YYEEEE. Trimming took 2 bases from V and 7 from J; bases not matched to a gene: 2. The CDR3 loop spans 12 amino acids. This CDR3 reads CASSFRGTGYTF. CDR3 bases: TGTGCCAGCAGCTTCAGGGGGACTGGCTACACCTTC.

The V gene is TRBV30, the J gene TRBJ2-2, with 9 bases matching TRBD1. This CDR3 contains 15 residues. Trimming took 3 bases from V and 1 from J; bases not matched to a gene: 3. Germline CDR1 is GTSNPN and CDR2 is SVGIG (reference sequence). The CDR3 loop is CAWRGGQGNTGELFF. In DNA, the CDR3 is TGTGCCTGGAGGGGGGGACAGGGGAACACCGGGGAGCTGTTTTTT.

In this sample, this clonotype turned up many times. The chain employs TRBV28 and TRBJ2-1; 13 bases match TRBD2. V trimming: 7 bases; J trimming: 3 bases; junction bases outside the gene matches: 12. The CDR3 is 18 residues long. Germline CDR1 reads MDHEN; CDR2 reads SYDVKM. This CDR3 reads CASNNGLAGAENYNEQFF. CDR3 nucleotide sequence: TGTGCCAGCAACAACGGACTAGCGGGAGCGGAAAACTACAATGAGCAGTTCTTC.

Here the CDR3 reads CASSQARGRVDEQYF. The CDR3 DNA is TGTGCCAGCAGCCAAGCCAGGGGGCGCGTGGACGAGCAGTACTTC. This sequence joins TRBV3-1 and TRBJ2-7; 8 positions agree with TRBD1. The V gene's germline CDR1 is LGHDT and CDR2 YNNKEL (reference sequence). The CDR3 totals 15 residues. J gave up 5 bases and V 1 base, and 7 bases lay outside the gene matches.

Only a few counts were recorded for this clonotype. The chain employs TRBV7-2 and TRBJ1-6; TRBD1 aligns across 9 bases. V gave up 7 bases and J gave up 9 bases; unmatched junction bases: 19. Germline V CDR1 and CDR2: SGHTA, FQGNSA. The CDR3 totals 18 residues. CDR3 in DNA: TGTGCCAGCACCTCATTTGAACAGGGGGCAGGGGGACGTTCACCCCTCCACTTT. Translated: CASTSFEQGAGGRSPLHF.

This clonotype was seen ten or more times. The CDR3, as DNA: TGCAGCGTTGATTTCGGACAAGAGACCCAGTACTTC. Protein sequence: CSVDFGQETQYF. The chain has TRBV29-1 and TRBJ2-5; the D is unclear. The CDR3 sequence is 12 residues long. The V end was cut by 3 bases, the J end by 2 bases, with 7 bases between. Germline assignment: CDR1 SQVTM and CDR2 ANQGSEA. Based on the CDR3 plus reference TRBV29-1 and TRBJ2-5, the full variable domain is SAVISQKPSRDICQRGTSLTIQCQVDSQVTMMFWYRQQPGQSLTLIATANQGSEATYESGFVIDKFPISRPNLTFSTLTVSNMSPEDSSIYLCSVDFGQETQYFGPGTRLLVL.

V gene TRBV19 combines with J gene TRBJ2-3; TRBD2 might be the D (6 bases). Trimming took off 5 bases at V and 2 bases at J, with 17 bases between the two ends. The CDR3 has 16 amino acids. Germline V gene sequence: CDR1 LNHDA, CDR2 SQIVND (reference sequence). The CDR3 reads CASSLSGTSATDTQYF. CDR3 DNA: TGTGCCAGTAGTCTCTCAGGGACTTCCGCCACAGATACGCAGTATTTT.

This clonotype has a handful of counts. V and J are TRBV12-3 or TRBV12-4 and TRBJ1-5, with TRBD1 as a possible D gene (5 bases). The CDR3 covers 12 residues. V was trimmed by 7 bases and J by 5 bases, leaving 9 bases between them. The CDR3 DNA sequence: TGTGCCAGCACCCAAGGGGATCAGCCCCAGCATTTT. Protein: CASTQGDQPQHF.

Concerning this clonotype itself: One base away lies a much larger clone, so this may be a sequencing read error. The chain uses TRBV28 and TRBJ2-7; 7 bases are a match to TRBD2. Germline-derived CDR1 and CDR2 are MDHEN and SYDVKM. CDR3 size: 12 residues. CDR3 nucleotide sequence: TGTGCCAGCGGGGACTGGGACTACGAGCAGTGCTTC. It yields the protein CASGDWDYEQCF. The full variable domain, with the rest looked up from reference TRBV28 and TRBJ2-7, is DVKVTQSSRYLVKRTGEKVFLECVQDMDHENMFWYRQDPGLGLRLIYFSYDVKMKEKGDIPEGYSVSREKKERFSLILESASTNQTSMYLCASGDWDYEQCFGPGTRLTVT.

At least ten counts were recorded for this clonotype. The chain carries TRBV30 and TRBJ2-4; tentatively, D is TRBD1 (6 bases). Germline V gene data show CDR1 as GTSNPN and CDR2 as SVGIG (reference sequence). This CDR3 comprises 16 residues. V dropped 4 bases and J dropped 0 bases, with 16 bases sitting between them. In DNA form, the CDR3 reads TGTGCCTGGACCCAGCGGACAGTCGCAGCCAAAAACATTCAGTACTTC. Protein: CAWTQRTVAAKNIQYF. The whole variable domain, filled in from reference TRBV30 and TRBJ2-4, reads SQTIHQWPATLVQPVGSPLSLECTVEGTSNPNLYWYRQAAGRGLQLLFYSVGIGQISSEVPQNLSASRPQDRQFILSSKKLLLSDSGFYLCAWTQRTVAAKNIQYFGAGTRLSVL.